Following are 16 T cell receptor beta chains from one sample sequenced in a study of blood T cell repertoires in COVID-19. The data were produced by immunoSEQ multiplex PCR, yet TCRdb's version contains in-frame clones alone and is incomplete. The repertoire holds about 160,000 clones, with around nine tenths as singletons. Sequenced material: PBMCs or T cells enriched from blood (not recorded which). The receptors were gathered from a woman aged 50 to 60 who had recovered from COVID-19.

The rearrangement links TRBV11-2 to TRBJ2-7, with D perhaps TRBD1 (6 bases). The CDR3 has 15 residues. Germline CDR1 SGHAT, CDR2 FQNNGV. Trimming cost V 4 bases and J 0 bases, with 13 bases left between them. CDR3 amino acids: CASSYDRPSSYEQYF. CDR3 bases: TGTGCCAGCAGCTATGACAGGCCCAGCTCCTACGAGCAGTACTTC.

This clone was observed once. CDR3 protein: CASSLTPDNSPLHF. The CDR3 DNA is TGCGCCAGCAGCTTAACTCCGGATAATTCACCCCTCCACTTT. The rearrangement uses TRBV5-1 and TRBJ1-6; D uncertain. CDR3 length: 14 residues. CDR1 SGHRS and CDR2 YFSETQ come from the germline V gene. V was pared by 2 bases and J by 5 bases, with 8 bases between.

This chain uses TRBV6-5 with TRBJ1-5; 8 bases are a match to TRBD1. CDR3 length equals 15 residues. Germline lookup yields CDR1 MNHEY and CDR2 SVGAGI. With V trimmed by 4 bases and J by 6 bases, 8 bases remained unmatched. The CDR3 loop is CASSSSGGVGQPQHF. The CDR3 coding sequence is TGTGCCAGCAGTTCTTCAGGGGGCGTAGGTCAGCCCCAGCATTTT.

The chain links TRBV18 to TRBJ1-1, with D unclear. This CDR3 is 16 amino acids long. Germline assignment: CDR1 KGHSH and CDR2 LQKENI. V dropped 2 bases and J dropped 0 bases, with 13 bases sitting between them. In DNA, the CDR3 is TGTGCCAGCTCACCAGGGAGGAGCCCTATGAACACTGAAGCTTTCTTT. It codes for CASSPGRSPMNTEAFF.

The rearrangement joins TRBV11-2 to TRBJ1-2; unclear D gene. This CDR3 is built from 15 residues. Deletions cut 2 bases from V and 9 bases from J, with 19 bases between. Germline lookup yields CDR1 SGHAT and CDR2 FQNNGV. The CDR3 DNA reads TGTGCCAGCAGCTTATGGGTCCGGGGATCGGGTAGCTACACCTTC. Translated: CASSLWVRGSGSYTF.

This clone has only one observation. The rearrangement joins TRBV7-2 to TRBJ2-5; a weak D match, TRBD2 (6 bases). Trimming removed 5 bases from V and 1 base from J, with 14 bases in between. This CDR3 is built from 15 residues. Germline V gene data show CDR1 as SGHTA and CDR2 as FQGNSA. CDR3 nucleotides: TGTGCCAGCAGCCCCCGACTAGTCAGCCAAGAGACCCAGTACTTC. As protein: CASSPRLVSQETQYF.

The chain links TRBV7-2 to TRBJ2-3; TRBD2 agrees at 11 bases. With 5 bases clipped from V and 4 bases from J, the junction kept 8 bases outside the gene matches. The CDR3 is made up of 16 amino acids. CDR1 SGHTA and CDR2 FQGNSA come from the germline V gene. CDR3 sequence: CASSDRLAGGADTQYF. In nucleotides, the CDR3 is TGTGCCAGCAGCGATAGGCTAGCGGGGGGCGCAGATACGCAGTATTTT.

The count of this clone is one. The gene calls are TRBV5-4 and TRBJ2-1; 8 bases agree with TRBD2. CDR3 length equals 16 residues. The trim removed 5 bases at V and 5 bases at J, leaving 12 bases unmatched. Germline V gene data show CDR1 as SGHNT and CDR2 as YYREEE (reference sequence). For the CDR3, the DNA is TGTGCCAGCAGTCCGACCCGCCAGCGGGGGAACAATGAGCAGTTCTTC. Amino acids: CASSPTRQRGNNEQFF.

The chain joins TRBV9 to TRBJ1-5; the D gene is possibly TRBD1 (6 bases). Germline lookup yields CDR1 SGDLS and CDR2 YYNGEE. Trimming stripped 0 bases from V and 1 base from J, with 8 bases between. There are 15 residues in the CDR3. CDR3 in amino acids: CASSVAGQSNQPQHF. For the CDR3, the DNA is TGTGCCAGCAGCGTAGCTGGACAGAGCAATCAGCCCCAGCATTTT. Filled out from reference TRBV9 and TRBJ1-5, the complete variable domain reads DSGVTQTPKHLITATGQRVTLRCSPRSGDLSVYWYQQSLDQGLQFLIQYYNGEERAKGNILERFSAQQFPDLHSELNLSSLELGDSALYFCASSVAGQSNQPQHFGDGTRLSIL.

The V gene is TRBV5-6, the J gene TRBJ2-5; 7 bases agree with TRBD1. The CDR3 is made up of 16 amino acids. CDR1 is SGHDT and CDR2 is YYEEEE in the germline V gene. V was pared by 2 bases and J by 5 bases, with 12 bases of the junction left unmatched. The CDR3 nucleotides read TGTGCCAGCAGCTTAGCTACAGGGGCGACCTGGGAGACCCAGTACTTC. Translating gives CASSLATGATWETQYF.

The J gene is TRBJ1-1, the V gene TRBV19; 8 nucleotides agree with TRBD1. The CDR3 sequence is 14 residues long. Germline V gene lookup returns CDR1 LNHDA and CDR2 SQIVND (reference sequence). The trim removed 5 bases at V and 6 bases at J, leaving 8 bases unmatched. CDR3 bases: TGTGCCAGTAGTTTTCAGGGGGCGCCGGCTGAAGCTTTCTTT. Translating it yields CASSFQGAPAEAFF.

V is TRBV3-1 (or the pseudogene TRBV3-2) and J is TRBJ2-5; tentatively, D is TRBD2 (6 bases). This CDR3 is 20 amino acids long. V was shortened by 1 base and J by 10 bases, with 34 bases between the two germline ends. Germline loops: CDR1 LGHDT, CDR2 YNNKEL (reference sequence). The DNA of the CDR3 is TGTGCCAGCAGCCAAGTAGGAGTATTACCGGGATCCACTATCCGGCGGGACCAGTACTTC. It encodes CASSQVGVLPGSTIRRDQYF.

The chain couples TRBV9 to TRBJ1-4; D is possibly TRBD1 (5 bases). The length of the CDR3 is 17 residues. In germline, CDR1 is SGDLS, CDR2 YYNGEE. Deletions cut 5 bases from V and 2 bases from J, with 19 bases between. CDR3 DNA sequence: TGTGCCAGCAGTGAAGGGCAGGGTCCAGTGACTAATGAAAAACTGTTTTTT. Residues: CASSEGQGPVTNEKLFF.

The chain joins TRBV24-1 to TRBJ1-1, with a weak D call TRBD1 (6 bases). Germline-derived CDR1 and CDR2 are KGHDR and SFDVKD. V lost 10 bases and J 8 bases, leaving 13 bases between the germline ends. This CDR3 spans 11 amino acids. Here the CDR3 DNA reads TGTGCCACAGCAGGGGCTACAGAAGCTTTCTTT. This sequence encodes CATAGATEAFF.

The DNA of the CDR3 is TGTGCCAGCAGCCAAATTATGACAGGGCCGAACACTGAAGCTTTCTTT. This translates into CASSQIMTGPNTEAFF. V usage is TRBV5-6 and J usage is TRBJ1-1; TRBD1 matches at 7 bases. The length of the CDR3 is 16 residues. J lost 1 base, V lost 4 bases, and 10 bases had no gene match. CDR1 and CDR2 from the germline V gene are SGHDT and YYEEEE.

V is TRBV6-1 and J is TRBJ1-6, with a possible D match to TRBD1 (6 bases). Trimming took off 2 bases at V and 6 bases at J, with 11 bases between the two ends. The germline gives CDR1 MNHNS, CDR2 SASEGT. The CDR3 covers 15 residues. CDR3 in amino acids: CASSEQGPPNSPLHF. Here the CDR3 DNA reads TGTGCCAGCAGTGAACAGGGGCCCCCTAATTCACCCCTCCACTTT.